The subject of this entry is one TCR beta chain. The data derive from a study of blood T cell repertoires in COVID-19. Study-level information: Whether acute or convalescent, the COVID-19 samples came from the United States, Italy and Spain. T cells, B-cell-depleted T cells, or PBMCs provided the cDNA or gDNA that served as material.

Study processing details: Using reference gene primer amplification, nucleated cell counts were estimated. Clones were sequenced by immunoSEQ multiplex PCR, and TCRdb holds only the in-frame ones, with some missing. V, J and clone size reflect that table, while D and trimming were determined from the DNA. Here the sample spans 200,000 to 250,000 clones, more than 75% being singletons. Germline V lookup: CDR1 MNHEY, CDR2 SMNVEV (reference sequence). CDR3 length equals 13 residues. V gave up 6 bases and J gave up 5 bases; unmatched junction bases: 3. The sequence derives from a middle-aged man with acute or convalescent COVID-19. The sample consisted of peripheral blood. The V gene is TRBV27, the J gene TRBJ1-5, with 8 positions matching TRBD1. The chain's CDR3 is CASSPDRDQPQHF. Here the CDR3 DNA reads TGTGCCAGCAGCCCGGACAGGGATCAGCCCCAGCATTTT.